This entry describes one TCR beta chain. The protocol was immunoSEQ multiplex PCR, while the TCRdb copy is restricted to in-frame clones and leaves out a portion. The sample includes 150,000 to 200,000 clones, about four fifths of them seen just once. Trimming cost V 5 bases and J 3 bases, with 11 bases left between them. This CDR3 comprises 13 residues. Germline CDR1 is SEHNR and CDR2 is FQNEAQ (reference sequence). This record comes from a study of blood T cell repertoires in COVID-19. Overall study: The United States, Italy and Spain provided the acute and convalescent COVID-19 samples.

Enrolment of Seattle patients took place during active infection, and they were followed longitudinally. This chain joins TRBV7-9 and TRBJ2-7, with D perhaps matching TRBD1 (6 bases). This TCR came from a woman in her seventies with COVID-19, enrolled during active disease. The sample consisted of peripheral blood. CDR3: CASSVTQGYEQYF. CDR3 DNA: TGTGCCAGCAGCGTAACACAGGGCTACGAGCAGTACTTC.